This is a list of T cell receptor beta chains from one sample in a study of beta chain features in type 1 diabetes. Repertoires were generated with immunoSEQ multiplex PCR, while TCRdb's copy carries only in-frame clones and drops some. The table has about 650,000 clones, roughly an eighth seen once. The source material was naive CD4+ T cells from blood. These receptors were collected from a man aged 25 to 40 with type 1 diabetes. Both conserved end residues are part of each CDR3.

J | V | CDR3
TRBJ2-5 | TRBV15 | CATSRDRSQETQYF
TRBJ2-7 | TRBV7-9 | CASSLDGQGFNEQYF
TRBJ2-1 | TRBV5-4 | CASRLDGPRYNEQFF
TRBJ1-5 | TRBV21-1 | CASRPTGSHQPQHF
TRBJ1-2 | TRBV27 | CASSLTGSGNYGYTF
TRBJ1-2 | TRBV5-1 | CASSLDGNGYTF
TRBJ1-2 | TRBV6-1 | CASSEGRGYGYTF
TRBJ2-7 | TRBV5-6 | CASSLGRVSYEQYF
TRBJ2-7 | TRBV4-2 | CASSQDGTDKNYEQYF
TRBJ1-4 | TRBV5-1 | CASSRHGTSEKLFF
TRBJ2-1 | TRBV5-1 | CASSLDWNEQFF
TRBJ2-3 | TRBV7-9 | CASSLVTGSADTQYF
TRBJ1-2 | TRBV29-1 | CSVVAGHRGYGYTF
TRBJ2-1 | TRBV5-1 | CASSLNGYQNEQFF
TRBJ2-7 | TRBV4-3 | CASSQGAELYEQYF
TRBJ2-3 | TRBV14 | CASSQGGSGDTQYF
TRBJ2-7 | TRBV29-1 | CSVDGQGSYEQYF
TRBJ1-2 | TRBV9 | CASSNLGYGYTF
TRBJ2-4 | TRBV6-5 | CASSYAGKAKNIQYF
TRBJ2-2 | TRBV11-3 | CASSLGVGELFF
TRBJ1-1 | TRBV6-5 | CASSSAARATEAFF
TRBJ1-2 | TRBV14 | CASSRTGDYGYTF
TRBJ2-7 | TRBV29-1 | CSGEDRGAFPYEQYF
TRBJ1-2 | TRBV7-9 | CASSFGDHYGYTF
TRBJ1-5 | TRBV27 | CASSLQGLGNQPQHF
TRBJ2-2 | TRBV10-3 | CAISEVSDRDRVLTGELFF
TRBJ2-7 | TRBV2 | CASSEGPSRTYEQYF
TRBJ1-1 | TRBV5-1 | CASSPGQYEAFF
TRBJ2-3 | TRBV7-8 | CASGSRTGARTDTQYF
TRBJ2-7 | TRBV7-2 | CASSLGPDREQYF
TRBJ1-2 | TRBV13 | CASSLRQGDYGYTF
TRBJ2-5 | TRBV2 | CASTLGLAETQYF
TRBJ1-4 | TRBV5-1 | CASIPQEDEKLFF
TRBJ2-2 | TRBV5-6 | CASSFRQANTGELFF
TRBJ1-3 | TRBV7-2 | CASSLGGGNTIYF
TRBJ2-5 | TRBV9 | CASSGTVLETQYF
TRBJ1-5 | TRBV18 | CASSPGAGLKQPQHF
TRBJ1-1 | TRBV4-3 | CASSRYPEPAFF
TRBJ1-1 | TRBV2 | CASSSQGTTTEAFF
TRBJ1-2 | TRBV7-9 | CASSLVRHYGYTF
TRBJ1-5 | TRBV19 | CASSTTGGRGNQPQHF
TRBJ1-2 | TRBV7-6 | CASSLGTASYGYTF
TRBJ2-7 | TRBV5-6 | CASSHNGEQYF
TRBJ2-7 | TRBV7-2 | CASSLGVIREQYF
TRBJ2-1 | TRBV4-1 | CASSQPDSNLYNEQFF
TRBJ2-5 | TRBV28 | CASSSPTGAGETQYF
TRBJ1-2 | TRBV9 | CASSEEAGGSYGYTF
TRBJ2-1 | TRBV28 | CASSLLGSRTYNEQFF
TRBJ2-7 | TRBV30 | CALTSGGSYEQYF
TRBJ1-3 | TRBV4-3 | CASSRADGSGNTIYF
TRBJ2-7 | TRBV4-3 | CASSPTRVFYEQYF
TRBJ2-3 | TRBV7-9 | CASSRLTQGTDTQYF
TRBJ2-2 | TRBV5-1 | CASSLLGTANTGELFF
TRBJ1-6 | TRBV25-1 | CASRDREGSPLHF
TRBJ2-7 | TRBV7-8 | CASSLDRAYEQYF
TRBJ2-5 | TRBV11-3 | CASSWSIGTQYF
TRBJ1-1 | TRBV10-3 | CAISMTGDTEAFF
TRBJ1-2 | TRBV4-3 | CASSQERAGLNYGYTF